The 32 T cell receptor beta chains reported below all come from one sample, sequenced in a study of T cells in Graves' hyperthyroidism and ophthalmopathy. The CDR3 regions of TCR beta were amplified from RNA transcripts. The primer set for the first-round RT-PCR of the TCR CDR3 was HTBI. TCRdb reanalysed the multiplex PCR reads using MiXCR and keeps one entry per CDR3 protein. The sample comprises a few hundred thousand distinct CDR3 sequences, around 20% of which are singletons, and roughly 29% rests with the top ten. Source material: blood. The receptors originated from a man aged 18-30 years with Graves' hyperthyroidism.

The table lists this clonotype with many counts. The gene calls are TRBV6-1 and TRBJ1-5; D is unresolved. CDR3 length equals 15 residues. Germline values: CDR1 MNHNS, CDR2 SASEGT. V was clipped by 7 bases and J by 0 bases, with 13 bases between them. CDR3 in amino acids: CASTYRHFSNQPQHF. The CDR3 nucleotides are TGTGCCAGCACGTATAGACATTTTAGCAATCAGCCCCAGCATTTT.

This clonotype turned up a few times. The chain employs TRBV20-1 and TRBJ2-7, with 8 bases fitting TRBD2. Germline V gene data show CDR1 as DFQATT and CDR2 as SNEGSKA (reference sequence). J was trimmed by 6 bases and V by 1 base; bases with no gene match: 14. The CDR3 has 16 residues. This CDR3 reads CSARATGTRFSLEQYF. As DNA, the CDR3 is TGCAGTGCTAGAGCCACCGGGACTAGGTTCTCTCTCGAGCAGTACTTC.

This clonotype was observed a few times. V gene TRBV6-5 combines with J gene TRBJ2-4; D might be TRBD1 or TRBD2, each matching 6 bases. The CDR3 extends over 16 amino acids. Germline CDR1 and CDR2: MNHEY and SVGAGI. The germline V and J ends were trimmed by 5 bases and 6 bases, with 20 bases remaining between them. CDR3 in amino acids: CASSHTEGGTGNIQYF. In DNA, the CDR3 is TGTGCCAGCAGTCACACGGAGGGGGGTACAGGAAACATTCAGTACTTC.

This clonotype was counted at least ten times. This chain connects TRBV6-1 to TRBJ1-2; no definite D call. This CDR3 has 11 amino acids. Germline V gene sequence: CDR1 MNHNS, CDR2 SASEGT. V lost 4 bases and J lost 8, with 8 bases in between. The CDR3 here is CASSVGIGYTF. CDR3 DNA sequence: TGTGCCAGCAGTGTTGGGATCGGCTACACCTTC.

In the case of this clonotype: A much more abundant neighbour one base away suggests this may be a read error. CDR3 bases: TGTGCCAGCGGCCCTCACAGGGGGTTAGGCAATCAACCCCAGCATTTT. It yields the protein CASGPHRGLGNQPQHF. The chain joins TRBV6-1 to TRBJ1-5; 8 nucleotides match TRBD1. Germline V CDR1 and CDR2: MNHNS, SASEGT. The CDR3 is 16 residues long.

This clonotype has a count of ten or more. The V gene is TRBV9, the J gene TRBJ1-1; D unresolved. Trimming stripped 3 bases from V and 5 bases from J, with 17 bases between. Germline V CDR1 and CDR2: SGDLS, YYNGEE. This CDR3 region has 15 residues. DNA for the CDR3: TGTGCCAGCAGCGGGGGAAATTCTGTGGGGACTGAAGCTTTCTTT. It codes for CASSGGNSVGTEAFF. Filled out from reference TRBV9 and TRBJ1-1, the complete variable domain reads DSGVTQTPKHLITATGQRVTLRCSPRSGDLSVYWYQQSLDQGLQFLIQYYNGEERAKGNILERFSAQQFPDLHSELNLSSLELGDSALYFCASSGGNSVGTEAFFGQGTRLTVV.

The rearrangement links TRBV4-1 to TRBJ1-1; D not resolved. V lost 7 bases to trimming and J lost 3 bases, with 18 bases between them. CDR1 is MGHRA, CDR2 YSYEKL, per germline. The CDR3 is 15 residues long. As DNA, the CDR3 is TGCGCCAGCATCCGGGCGGGCAGCCTCGACACTGAAGCTTTCTTT. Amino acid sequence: CASIRAGSLDTEAFF.

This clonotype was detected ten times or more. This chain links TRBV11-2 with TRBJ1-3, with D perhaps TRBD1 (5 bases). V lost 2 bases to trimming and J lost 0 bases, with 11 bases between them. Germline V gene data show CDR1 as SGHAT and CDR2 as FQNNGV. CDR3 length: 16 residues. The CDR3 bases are TGTGCCAGCAGCTTACCTGGACAATACTCTGGAAACACCATATATTTT. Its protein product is CASSLPGQYSGNTIYF.

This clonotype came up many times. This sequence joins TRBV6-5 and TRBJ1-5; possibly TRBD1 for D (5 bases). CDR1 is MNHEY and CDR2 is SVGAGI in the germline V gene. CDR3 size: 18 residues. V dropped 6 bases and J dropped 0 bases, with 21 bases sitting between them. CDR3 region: CASSHRRQSLNSNQPQHF. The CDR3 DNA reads TGTGCCAGCAGCCACCGAAGACAGTCCCTGAATAGCAATCAGCCCCAGCATTTT.

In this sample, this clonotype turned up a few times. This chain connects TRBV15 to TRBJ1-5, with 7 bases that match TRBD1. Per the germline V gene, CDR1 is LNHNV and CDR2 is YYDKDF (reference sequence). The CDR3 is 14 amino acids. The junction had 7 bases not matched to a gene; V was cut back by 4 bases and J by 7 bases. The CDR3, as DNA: TGTGCCACCAGCACAGGGGGGGGGAACCAGCCCCAGCATTTT. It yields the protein CATSTGGGNQPQHF.

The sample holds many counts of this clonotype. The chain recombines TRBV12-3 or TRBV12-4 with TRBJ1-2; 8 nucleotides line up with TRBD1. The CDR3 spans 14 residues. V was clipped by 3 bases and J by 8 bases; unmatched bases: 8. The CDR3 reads CASSFGQGRFGYTF. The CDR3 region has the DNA TGTGCCAGCAGTTTCGGACAGGGAAGGTTCGGCTACACCTTC.

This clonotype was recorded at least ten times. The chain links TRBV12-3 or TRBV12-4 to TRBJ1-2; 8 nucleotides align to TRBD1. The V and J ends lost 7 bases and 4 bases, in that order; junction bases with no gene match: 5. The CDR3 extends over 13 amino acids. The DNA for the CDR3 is TGTGCCAGCACCCGGACAGGGTTCTATGGCTACACCTTC. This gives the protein CASTRTGFYGYTF.

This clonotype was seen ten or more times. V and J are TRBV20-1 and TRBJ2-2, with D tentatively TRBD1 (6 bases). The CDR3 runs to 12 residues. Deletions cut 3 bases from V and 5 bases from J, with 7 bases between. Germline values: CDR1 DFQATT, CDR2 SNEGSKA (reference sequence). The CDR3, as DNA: TGCAGTGCTAGTAGGGGGACCGGGGAGCTGTTTTTT. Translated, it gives CSASRGTGELFF.

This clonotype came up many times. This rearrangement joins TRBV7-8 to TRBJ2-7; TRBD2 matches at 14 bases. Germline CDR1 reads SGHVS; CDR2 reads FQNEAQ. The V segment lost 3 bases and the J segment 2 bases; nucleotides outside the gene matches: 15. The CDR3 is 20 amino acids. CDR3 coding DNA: TGTGCCAGCAGCTTTCCTCCGGGACTAGCGGGGGTTTCCCTCCCCTACGAGCAGTACTTC. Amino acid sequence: CASSFPPGLAGVSLPYEQYF. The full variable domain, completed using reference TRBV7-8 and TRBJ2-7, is GAGVSQSPRYKVAKRGQDVALRCDPISGHVSLFWYQQALGQGPEFLTYFQNEAQLDKSGLPSDRFFAERPEGSVSTLKIQRTQQEDSAVYLCASSFPPGLAGVSLPYEQYFGPGTRLTVT.

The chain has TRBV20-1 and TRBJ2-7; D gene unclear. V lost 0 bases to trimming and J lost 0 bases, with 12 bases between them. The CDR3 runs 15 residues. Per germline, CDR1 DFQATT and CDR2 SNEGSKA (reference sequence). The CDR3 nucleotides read TGCAGTGCTAGAGATCCTCAGCCCTTCTCCTACGAGCAGTACTTC. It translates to CSARDPQPFSYEQYF.

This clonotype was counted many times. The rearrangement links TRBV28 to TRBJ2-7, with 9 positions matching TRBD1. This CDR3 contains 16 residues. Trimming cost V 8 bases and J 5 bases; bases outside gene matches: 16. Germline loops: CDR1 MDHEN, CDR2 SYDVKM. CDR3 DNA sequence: TGTGCCAGCGTGGGGATCCGGGACAGGGCCAAAAACGAGCAGTACTTC. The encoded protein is CASVGIRDRAKNEQYF.

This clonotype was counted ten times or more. The CDR3 DNA reads as TGTGCCAGCAGTGAAAACAGGGGGCATGAGACCCAGTACTTC. Translating gives CASSENRGHETQYF. The V gene is TRBV2, the J gene TRBJ2-5; 9 bases line up with TRBD1. The CDR3 is 14 residues long. Germline V gene data show CDR1 as SNHLY and CDR2 as FYNNEI. The ends lost 2 bases at V and 5 bases at J; junction bases unmatched: 3.

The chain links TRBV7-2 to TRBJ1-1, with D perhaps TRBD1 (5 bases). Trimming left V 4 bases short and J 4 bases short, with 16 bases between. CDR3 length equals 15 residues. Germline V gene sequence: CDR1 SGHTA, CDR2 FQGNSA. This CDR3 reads CASSSRGKTGTEAFF. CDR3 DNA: TGTGCCAGCAGCTCGCGGGGGAAAACAGGCACTGAAGCTTTCTTT.

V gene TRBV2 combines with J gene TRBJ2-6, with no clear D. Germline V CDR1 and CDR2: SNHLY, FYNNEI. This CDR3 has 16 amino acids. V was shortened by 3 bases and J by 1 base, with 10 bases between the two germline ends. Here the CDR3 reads CASSDPLRSGANVLTF. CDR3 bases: TGTGCCAGCAGTGACCCCCTCAGGTCTGGGGCCAACGTCCTGACTTTC.

CDR3 DNA sequence: TGCGCCAGCAGCGGGACTAGGGACAGGGGGCGCCTCAACTATGGCTACACCTTC. Translation gives CASSGTRDRGRLNYGYTF. This chain connects TRBV5-1 to TRBJ1-2, with 12 bases matching TRBD1. The CDR3 covers 18 residues. J gave up 2 bases and V 4 bases, and 12 bases lay outside the gene matches. The germline V gene has CDR1 SGHRS and CDR2 YFSETQ.

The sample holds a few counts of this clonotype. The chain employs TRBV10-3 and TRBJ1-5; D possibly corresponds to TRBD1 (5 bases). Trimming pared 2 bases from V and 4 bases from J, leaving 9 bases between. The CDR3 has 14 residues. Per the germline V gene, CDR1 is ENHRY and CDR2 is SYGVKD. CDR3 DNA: TGTGCCATCAGTGAGGGGGGGAGAAATCAGCCCCAGCATTTT. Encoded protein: CAISEGGRNQPQHF.

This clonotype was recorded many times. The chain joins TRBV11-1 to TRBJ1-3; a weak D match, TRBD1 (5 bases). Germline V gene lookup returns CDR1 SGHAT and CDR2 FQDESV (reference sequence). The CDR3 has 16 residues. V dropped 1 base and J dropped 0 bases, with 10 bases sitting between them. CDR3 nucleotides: TGTGCCAGCAGCTTAGGGGGCCAAATCTCTGGAAACACCATATATTTT. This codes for CASSLGGQISGNTIYF.

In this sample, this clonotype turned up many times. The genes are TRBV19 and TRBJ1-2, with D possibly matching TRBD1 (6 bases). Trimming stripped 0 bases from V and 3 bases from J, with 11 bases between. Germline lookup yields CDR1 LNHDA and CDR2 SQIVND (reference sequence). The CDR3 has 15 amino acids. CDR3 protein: CASSIDQGTYYGYTF. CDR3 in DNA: TGTGCCAGTAGTATAGATCAGGGGACCTACTATGGCTACACCTTC.

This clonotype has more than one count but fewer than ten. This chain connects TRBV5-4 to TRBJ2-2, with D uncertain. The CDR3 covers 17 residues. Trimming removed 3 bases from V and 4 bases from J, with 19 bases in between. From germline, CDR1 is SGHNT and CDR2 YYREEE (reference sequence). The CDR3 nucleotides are TGTGCCAGCAGCTCCATCCTAGTCGCACACCGCACCGGGGAGCTGTTTTTT. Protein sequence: CASSSILVAHRTGELFF.

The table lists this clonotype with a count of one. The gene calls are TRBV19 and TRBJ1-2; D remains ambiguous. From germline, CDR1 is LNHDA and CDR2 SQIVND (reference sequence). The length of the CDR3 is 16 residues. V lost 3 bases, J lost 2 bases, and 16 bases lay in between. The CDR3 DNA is TGTGCCAGTAGTATCCTCGGTGGAGGGAAGAACTATGGCTACACCTTC. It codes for CASSILGGGKNYGYTF.

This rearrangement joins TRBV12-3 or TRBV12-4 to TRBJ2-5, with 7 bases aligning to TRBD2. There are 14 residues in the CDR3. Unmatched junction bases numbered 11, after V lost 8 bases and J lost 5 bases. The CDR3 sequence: CASCGLDLRETQYF. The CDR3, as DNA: TGTGCCAGCTGTGGACTAGACCTCCGTGAGACCCAGTACTTC.

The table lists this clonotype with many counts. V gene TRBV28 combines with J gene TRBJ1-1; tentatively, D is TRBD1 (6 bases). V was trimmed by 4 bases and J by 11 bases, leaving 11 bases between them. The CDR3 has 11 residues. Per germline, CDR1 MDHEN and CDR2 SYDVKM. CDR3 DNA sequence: TGTGCCAGCAGTTCGACAGGCCAGGCTTTCTTT. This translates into CASSSTGQAFF.

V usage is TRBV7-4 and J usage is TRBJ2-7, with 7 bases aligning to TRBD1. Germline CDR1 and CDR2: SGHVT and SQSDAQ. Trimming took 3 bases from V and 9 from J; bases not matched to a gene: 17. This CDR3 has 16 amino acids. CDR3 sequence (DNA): TGTGCCAGCAGCTTCGAATACACTGGGACAGCCTTTAGGCAGTACTTC. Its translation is CASSFEYTGTAFRQYF.

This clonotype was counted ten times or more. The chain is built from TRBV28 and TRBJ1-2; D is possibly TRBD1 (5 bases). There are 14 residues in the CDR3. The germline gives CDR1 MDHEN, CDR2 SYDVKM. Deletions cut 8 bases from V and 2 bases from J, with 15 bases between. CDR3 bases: TGTGCCAGCCGCACACCGGGGGTGAACTATGGCTACACCTTC. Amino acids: CASRTPGVNYGYTF.

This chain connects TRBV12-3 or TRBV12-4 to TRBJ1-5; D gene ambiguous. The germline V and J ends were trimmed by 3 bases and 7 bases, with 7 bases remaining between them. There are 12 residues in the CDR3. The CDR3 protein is CASSLRWQPQHF. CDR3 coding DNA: TGTGCCAGCAGTTTGCGGTGGCAGCCCCAGCATTTT.

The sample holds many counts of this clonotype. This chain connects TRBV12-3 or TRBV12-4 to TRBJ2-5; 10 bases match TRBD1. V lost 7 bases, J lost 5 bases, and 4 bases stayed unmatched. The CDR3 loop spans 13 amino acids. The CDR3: CASKTGGEETQYF. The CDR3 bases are TGTGCCAGCAAGACAGGGGGCGAGGAGACCCAGTACTTC.

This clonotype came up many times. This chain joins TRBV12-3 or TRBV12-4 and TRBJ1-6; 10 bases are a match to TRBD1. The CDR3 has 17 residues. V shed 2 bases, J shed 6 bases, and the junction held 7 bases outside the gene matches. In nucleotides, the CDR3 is TGTGCCAGCAGTTTAAGTGTGGGGACAGGGGTTAATTCACCCCTCCACTTT. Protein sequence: CASSLSVGTGVNSPLHF.